This T cell receptor beta chain originates from a study of blood T cell repertoires in COVID-19. Study background: In each case, the material was cDNA or gDNA derived from T cells, B-cell-depleted T cells, or PBMCs.

Adults between about 18 and 95 years of age took part from 20 to 25 US areas. The recovered donors of Cohort 3 showed two negative PCRs, clearance, or symptom resolution. This CDR3 region has 14 residues. Trimming removed 4 bases from V and 6 bases from J; junction bases left unmatched: 5. Germline values: CDR1 MDHEN, CDR2 SYDVKM. The data were produced by immunoSEQ multiplex PCR, yet TCRdb's version contains in-frame clones alone and is incomplete. The table records about 180,000 clones, 86% of them present only once. Sequencing was carried out using PBMCs or T cells enriched from blood (not recorded which). The receptor was isolated from a woman in her twenties or thirties who had recovered from COVID-19. The chain uses TRBV28 and TRBJ2-1, with 8 bases lining up with TRBD2. DNA of the CDR3: TGTGCCAGCAGTTCCCCGGGGGGGAGCAATGAGCAGTTCTTC. The encoded protein is CASSSPGGSNEQFF.